The 10 T cell receptor beta chains below come from one sample, sequenced in a study of beta chain features in type 1 diabetes. The isolated RNA, all of it, was reverse transcribed, so expressed TCRB transcripts were what got sequenced. Assay used: immunoSEQ multiplex PCR; TCRdb lists only in-frame clones, some missing. Seen here are under 450,000 clones, around 13% observed once, and the top ten hold roughly 0.035%. Sequencing was done on a sample of naive CD4+ T cells from blood. Every receptor here comes from a young man in good health.

Only one count was recorded for this clone. V and J are TRBV14 and TRBJ1-6, with unresolved D. Between the trimmed V and J ends, which lost 4 bases and 3 bases, there was a span of 4 bases. Germline-derived CDR1 and CDR2 are SGHDN and FVKESK. The CDR3 consists of 13 residues. Here the CDR3 reads CASSPYYNSPLHF. Written as DNA, the CDR3 is TGTGCCAGCAGCCCCTACTATAATTCACCCCTCCACTTT.

This clone has only a few counts. This sequence joins TRBV7-2 and TRBJ2-1; D uncertain. The germline V and J ends were trimmed by 5 bases and 0 bases, with 11 bases remaining between them. In germline, CDR1 is SGHTA, CDR2 FQGNSA. The CDR3 runs 15 residues. Written as DNA, the CDR3 is TGTGCCAGCAGCCCCCAGGTTACCTCCTACAATGAGCAGTTCTTC. This sequence encodes CASSPQVTSYNEQFF.

The chain has TRBV4-1 and TRBJ2-6, with D possibly being TRBD1 (6 bases). The germline V gene has CDR1 MGHRA and CDR2 YSYEKL. The CDR3 covers 18 residues. The germline V and J ends were trimmed by 3 bases and 0 bases, with 15 bases remaining between them. The CDR3 is CASSQFTGLSSGANVLTF. The CDR3 region has the DNA TGCGCCAGCAGCCAGTTTACAGGGTTGAGCTCTGGGGCCAACGTCCTGACTTTC.

This clone came up many times. V gene TRBV23-1 combines with J gene TRBJ1-6; 9 bases line up with TRBD1. TRBV23-1 is flagged as an ORF with uncertain function. This CDR3 has 17 amino acids. Trimming at V came to 2 bases and at J to 5 bases, leaving 7 bases not matched to a gene. CDR3 in DNA: TGCGCCAGCAGTCAACCGTGGACAGGGGTGGATAATTCACCCCTCCACTTT. Translation gives CASSQPWTGVDNSPLHF.

A few counts support this clone. The chain uses TRBV9 and TRBJ2-7; D may correspond to TRBD1 or TRBD2 (6 bases each). CDR1 SGDLS and CDR2 YYNGEE come from the germline V gene. The CDR3 has 20 residues. Deletions cut 0 bases from V and 7 bases from J, with 32 bases between. CDR3 amino acids: CASSVGRSLSGDRRGGEQYF. The CDR3 DNA follows: TGTGCCAGCAGCGTAGGTCGATCTTTATCAGGGGATCGCCGGGGAGGTGAGCAGTACTTC.

This clone has only a few counts. The chain links TRBV7-6 to TRBJ2-7; no reliable D call. Germline-derived CDR1 and CDR2 are SGHVS and FNYEAQ. V was trimmed by 5 bases and J by 5 bases, leaving 22 bases between them. CDR3 length: 16 residues. CDR3 sequence (DNA): TGTGCCAGCAGCCCCCTGCCCCGGGCGAGGAGCCACGAGCAGTACTTC. Protein product: CASSPLPRARSHEQYF.

The chain recombines TRBV7-3 with TRBJ2-1; tentatively, D is TRBD2 (5 bases). CDR3 length: 13 residues. Germline V gene data show CDR1 as SGHTA and CDR2 as FQGTGA. Trimming removed 1 base at V and 8 bases at J, with 9 bases between. CDR3 DNA: TGTGCCAGCAGCTTAATTCTAGCCCATGAGCAGTTCTTC. This translates into CASSLILAHEQFF.

This clone has only one observation. A read error is possible here, since a much larger clone lies one base away. The sample has other DNA sequences that encode this CDR3 too. This rearrangement joins TRBV27 to TRBJ2-1, with D perhaps TRBD2 (5 bases). Deletions cut 6 bases from V and 0 bases from J, with 6 bases between. Germline V lookup: CDR1 MNHEY, CDR2 SMNVEV (reference sequence). This CDR3 spans 13 amino acids. CDR3 sequence: CASSRGSYNEQFF. CDR3 bases: TGTGCCAGCAGCCGGGGCTCCTACAATGAGCAGTTCTTC.

This clone was detected only a few times. The chain carries TRBV15 and TRBJ2-1; 10 bases map to TRBD1. This CDR3 region has 16 residues. The germline CDR1 and CDR2 sequences are LNHNV and YYDKDF (reference sequence). The ends lost 0 bases at V and 3 bases at J; junction bases unmatched: 2. The CDR3 region is CATSRDGTGVYNEQFF. CDR3 DNA: TGTGCCACCAGCAGAGATGGGACAGGGGTCTACAATGAGCAGTTCTTC.

The J gene is TRBJ1-1, the V gene TRBV27; D possibly corresponds to TRBD1 (5 bases). The V end was cut by 3 bases, the J end by 0 bases, with 11 bases between. Germline lookup yields CDR1 MNHEY and CDR2 SMNVEV (reference sequence). The CDR3 is made up of 15 amino acids. CDR3 in amino acids: CASSFGPGVNTEAFF. The DNA for the CDR3 is TGTGCCAGCAGTTTTGGGCCGGGGGTGAACACTGAAGCTTTCTTT.